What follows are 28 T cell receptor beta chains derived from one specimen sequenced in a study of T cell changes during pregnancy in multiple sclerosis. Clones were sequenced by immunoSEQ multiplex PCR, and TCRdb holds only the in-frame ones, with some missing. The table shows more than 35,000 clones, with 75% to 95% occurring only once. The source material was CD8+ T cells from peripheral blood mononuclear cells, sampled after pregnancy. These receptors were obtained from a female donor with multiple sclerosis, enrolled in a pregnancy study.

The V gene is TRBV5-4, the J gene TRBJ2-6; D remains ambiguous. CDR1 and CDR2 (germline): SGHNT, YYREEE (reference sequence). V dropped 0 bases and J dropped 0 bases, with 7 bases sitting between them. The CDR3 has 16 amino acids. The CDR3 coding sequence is TGTGCCAGCAGCTTGGGGGCAAACTCTGGGGCCAACGTCCTGACTTTC. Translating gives CASSLGANSGANVLTF.

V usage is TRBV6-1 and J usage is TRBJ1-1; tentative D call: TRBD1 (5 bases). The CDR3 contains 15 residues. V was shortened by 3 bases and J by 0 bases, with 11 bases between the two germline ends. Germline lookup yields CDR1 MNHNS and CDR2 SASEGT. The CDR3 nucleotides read TGTGCCAGCAGTGAGCCGTACAGGATGAACACTGAAGCTTTCTTT. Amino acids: CASSEPYRMNTEAFF.

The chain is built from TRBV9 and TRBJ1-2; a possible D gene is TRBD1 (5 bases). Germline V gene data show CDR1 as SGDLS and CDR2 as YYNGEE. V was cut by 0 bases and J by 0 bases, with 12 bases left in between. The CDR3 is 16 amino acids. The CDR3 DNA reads TGTGCCAGCAGCGTAGGCCTCTCGGGGGCTAACTATGGCTACACCTTC. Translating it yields CASSVGLSGANYGYTF.

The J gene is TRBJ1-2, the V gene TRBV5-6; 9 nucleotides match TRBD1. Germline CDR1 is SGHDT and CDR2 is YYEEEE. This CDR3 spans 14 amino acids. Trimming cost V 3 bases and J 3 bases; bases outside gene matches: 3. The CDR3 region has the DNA TGTGCCAGCAGCTGGACAGGGGTCGACTATGGCTACACCTTC. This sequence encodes CASSWTGVDYGYTF.

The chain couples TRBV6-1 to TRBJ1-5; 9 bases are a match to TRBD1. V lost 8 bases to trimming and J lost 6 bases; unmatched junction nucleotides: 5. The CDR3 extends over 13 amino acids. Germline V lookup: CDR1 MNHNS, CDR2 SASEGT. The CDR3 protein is CASLTGGGQPQHF. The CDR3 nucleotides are TGTGCCAGCCTTACAGGGGGCGGTCAGCCCCAGCATTTT.

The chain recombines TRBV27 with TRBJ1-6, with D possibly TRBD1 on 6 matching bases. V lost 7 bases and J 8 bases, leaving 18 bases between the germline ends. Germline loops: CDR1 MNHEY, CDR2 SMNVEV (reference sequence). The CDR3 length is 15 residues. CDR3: CASKTNRALDSPLHF. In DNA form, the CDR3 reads TGTGCCAGCAAGACGAACAGGGCGCTTGATTCACCCCTCCACTTT.

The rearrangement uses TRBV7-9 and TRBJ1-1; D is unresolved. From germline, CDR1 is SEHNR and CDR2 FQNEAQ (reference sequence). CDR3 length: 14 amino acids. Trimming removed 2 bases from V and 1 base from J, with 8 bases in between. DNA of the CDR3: TGTGCCAGCAGCTTATTAGTCCAGAACACTGAAGCTTTCTTT. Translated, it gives CASSLLVQNTEAFF. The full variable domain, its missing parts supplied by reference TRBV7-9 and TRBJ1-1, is DTGVSQNPRHKITKRGQNVTFRCDPISEHNRLYWYRQTLGQGPEFLTYFQNEAQLEKSRLLSDRFSAERPKGSFSTLEIQRTEQGDSAMYLCASSLLVQNTEAFFGQGTRLTVV.

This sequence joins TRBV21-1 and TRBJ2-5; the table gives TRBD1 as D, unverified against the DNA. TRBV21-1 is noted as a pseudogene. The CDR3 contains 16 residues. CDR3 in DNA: TGTGCCAGCAGCAAAGAAAGGACAGGGCCCCCAGAGACCCAGTACTTC. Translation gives CASSKERTGPPETQYF.

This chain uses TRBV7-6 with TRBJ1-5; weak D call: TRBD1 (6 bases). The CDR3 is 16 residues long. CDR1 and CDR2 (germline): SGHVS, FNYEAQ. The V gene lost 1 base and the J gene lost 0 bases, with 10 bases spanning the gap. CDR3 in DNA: TGTGCCAGCAGCTTAGACGACAGGCATAGCAATCAGCCCCAGCATTTT. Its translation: CASSLDDRHSNQPQHF.

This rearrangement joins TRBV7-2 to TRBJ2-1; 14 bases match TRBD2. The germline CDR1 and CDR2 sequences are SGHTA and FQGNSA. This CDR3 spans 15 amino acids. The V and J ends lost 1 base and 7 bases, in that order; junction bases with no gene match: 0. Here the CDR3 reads CASSLGLAGGNEQFF. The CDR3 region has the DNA TGTGCCAGCAGCTTAGGACTAGCGGGGGGGAATGAGCAGTTCTTC.

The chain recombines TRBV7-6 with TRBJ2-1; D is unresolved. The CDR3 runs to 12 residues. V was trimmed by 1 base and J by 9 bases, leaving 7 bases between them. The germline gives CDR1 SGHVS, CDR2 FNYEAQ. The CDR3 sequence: CASSLGGLEQFF. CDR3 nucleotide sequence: TGTGCCAGCAGCTTAGGTGGGCTTGAGCAGTTCTTC.

CDR3 sequence: CSAETGDTQYF. In DNA, the CDR3 is TGCAGCGCGGAGACTGGAGATACGCAGTATTTT. The chain recombines TRBV29-1 with TRBJ2-3; no clear D gene. Germline V lookup: CDR1 SQVTM, CDR2 ANQGSEA. This CDR3 has 11 residues. V lost 7 bases and J 5 bases, leaving 10 bases between the germline ends.

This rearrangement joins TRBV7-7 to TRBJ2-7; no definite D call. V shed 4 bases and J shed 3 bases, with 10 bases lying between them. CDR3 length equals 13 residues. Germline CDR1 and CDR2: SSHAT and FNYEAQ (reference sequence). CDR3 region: CASSSSDGYEQYF. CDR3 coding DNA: TGTGCCAGCAGCTCAAGCGACGGCTACGAGCAGTACTTC.

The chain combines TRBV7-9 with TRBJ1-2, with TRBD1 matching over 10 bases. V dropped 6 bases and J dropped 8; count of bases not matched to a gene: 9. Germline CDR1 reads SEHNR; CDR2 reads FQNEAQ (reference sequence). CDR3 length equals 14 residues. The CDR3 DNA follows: TGTGCCAGCAGACGTCCGGGACAGGGGATGGGCTACACCTTC. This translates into CASRRPGQGMGYTF.

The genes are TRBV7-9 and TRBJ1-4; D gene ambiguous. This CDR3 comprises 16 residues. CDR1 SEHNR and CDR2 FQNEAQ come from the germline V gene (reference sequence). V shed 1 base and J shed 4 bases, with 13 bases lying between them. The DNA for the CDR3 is TGTGCCAGCAGCTTAGATTTCGGAGACCTTAATGAAAAACTGTTTTTT. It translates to CASSLDFGDLNEKLFF. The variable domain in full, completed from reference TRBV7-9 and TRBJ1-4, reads DTGVSQNPRHKITKRGQNVTFRCDPISEHNRLYWYRQTLGQGPEFLTYFQNEAQLEKSRLLSDRFSAERPKGSFSTLEIQRTEQGDSAMYLCASSLDFGDLNEKLFFGSGTQLSVL.

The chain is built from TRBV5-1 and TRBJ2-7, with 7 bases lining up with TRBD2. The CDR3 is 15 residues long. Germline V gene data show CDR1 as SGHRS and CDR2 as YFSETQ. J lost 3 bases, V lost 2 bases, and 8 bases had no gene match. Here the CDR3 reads CASSFASGTNYEQYF. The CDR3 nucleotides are TGCGCCAGCAGCTTCGCTAGCGGAACCAACTACGAGCAGTACTTC. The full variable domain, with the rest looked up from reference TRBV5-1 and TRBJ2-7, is KAGVTQTPRYLIKTRGQQVTLSCSPISGHRSVSWYQQTPGQGLQFLFEYFSETQRNKGNFPGRFSGRQFSNSRSEMNVSTLELGDSALYLCASSFASGTNYEQYFGPGTRLTVT.

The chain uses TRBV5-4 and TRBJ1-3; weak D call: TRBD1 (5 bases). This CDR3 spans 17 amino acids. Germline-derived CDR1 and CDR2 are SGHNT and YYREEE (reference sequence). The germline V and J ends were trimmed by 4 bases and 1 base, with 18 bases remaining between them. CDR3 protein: CASSDWSDSTSGNTIYF. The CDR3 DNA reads TGTGCCAGCAGCGACTGGTCTGACAGCACATCTGGAAACACCATATATTTT. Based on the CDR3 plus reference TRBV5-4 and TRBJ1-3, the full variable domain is ETGVTQSPTHLIKTRGQQVTLRCSSQSGHNTVSWYQQALGQGPQFIFQYYREEENGRGNFPPRFSGLQFPNYSSELNVNALELDDSALYLCASSDWSDSTSGNTIYFGEGSWLTVV.

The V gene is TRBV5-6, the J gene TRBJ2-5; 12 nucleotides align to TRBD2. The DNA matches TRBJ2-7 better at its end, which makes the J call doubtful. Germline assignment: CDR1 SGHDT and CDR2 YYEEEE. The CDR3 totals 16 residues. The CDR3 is CASSLGLAGASYEQYF. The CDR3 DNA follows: TGTGCCAGCAGCTTGGGACTAGCGGGGGCGAGCTACGAGCAGTACTTC.

Here the CDR3 DNA reads TGTGCCAGCAGCCTTCGTACTAGCGGCTCCTACAATGAGCAGTTCTTC. As protein: CASSLRTSGSYNEQFF. V and J are TRBV7-9 and TRBJ2-1; 8 positions agree with TRBD2. CDR3 size: 16 residues. The junction had 6 bases not matched to a gene; V was cut back by 5 bases and J by 0 bases. Germline-derived CDR1 and CDR2 are SEHNR and FQNEAQ (reference sequence).

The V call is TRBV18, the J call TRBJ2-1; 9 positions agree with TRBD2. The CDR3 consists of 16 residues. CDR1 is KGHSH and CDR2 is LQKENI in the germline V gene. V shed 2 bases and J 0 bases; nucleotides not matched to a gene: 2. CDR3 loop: CASSPDSGSSYNEQFF. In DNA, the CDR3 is TGTGCCAGCTCACCAGATAGCGGGAGCTCCTACAATGAGCAGTTCTTC.

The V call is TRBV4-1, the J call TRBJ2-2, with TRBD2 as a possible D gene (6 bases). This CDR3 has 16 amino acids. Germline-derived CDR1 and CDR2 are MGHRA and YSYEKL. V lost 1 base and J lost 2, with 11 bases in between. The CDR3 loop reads CASSQGEALNTGELFF. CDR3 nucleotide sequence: TGCGCCAGCAGCCAAGGGGAGGCTCTAAACACCGGGGAGCTGTTTTTT.

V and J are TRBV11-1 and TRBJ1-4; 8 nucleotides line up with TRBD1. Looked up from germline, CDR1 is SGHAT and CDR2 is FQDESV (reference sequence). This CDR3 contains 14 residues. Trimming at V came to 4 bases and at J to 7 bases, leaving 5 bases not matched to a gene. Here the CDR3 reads CASSSGQGGEKLFF. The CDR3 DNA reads TGTGCCAGCAGCTCAGGACAGGGCGGTGAAAAACTGTTTTTT.

The chain's CDR3 is CATSRDLGQLAGANVLTF. CDR3 nucleotide sequence: TGTGCCACCAGCAGAGATTTAGGACAGTTGGCTGGGGCCAACGTCCTGACTTTC. The chain is built from TRBV15 and TRBJ2-6, with a possible D match to TRBD1 (6 bases). This CDR3 is built from 18 residues. V was clipped by 0 bases and J by 2 bases, with 14 bases between them. Germline CDR1 reads LNHNV; CDR2 reads YYDKDF (reference sequence). The full variable domain, its missing parts supplied by reference TRBV15 and TRBJ2-6, is DAMVIQNPRYQVTQFGKPVTLSCSQTLNHNVMYWYQQKSSQAPKLLFHYYDKDFNNEADTPDNFQSRRPNTSFCFLDIRSPGLGDTAMYLCATSRDLGQLAGANVLTFGAGSRLTVL.

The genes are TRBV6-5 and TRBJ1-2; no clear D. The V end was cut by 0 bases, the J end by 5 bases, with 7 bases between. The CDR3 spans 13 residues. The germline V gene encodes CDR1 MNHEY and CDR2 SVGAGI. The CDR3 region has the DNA TGTGCCAGCAGTTACTCCCCCGGGTATGGCTACACCTTC. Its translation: CASSYSPGYGYTF.

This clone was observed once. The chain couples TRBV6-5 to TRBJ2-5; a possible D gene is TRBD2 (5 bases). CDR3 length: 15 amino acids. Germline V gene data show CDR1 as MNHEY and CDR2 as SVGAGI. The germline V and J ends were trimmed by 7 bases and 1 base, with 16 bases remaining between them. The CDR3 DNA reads TGTGCCAGCATCGCATCAGGTGGACTCCAAGAGACCCAGTACTTC. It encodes CASIASGGLQETQYF.

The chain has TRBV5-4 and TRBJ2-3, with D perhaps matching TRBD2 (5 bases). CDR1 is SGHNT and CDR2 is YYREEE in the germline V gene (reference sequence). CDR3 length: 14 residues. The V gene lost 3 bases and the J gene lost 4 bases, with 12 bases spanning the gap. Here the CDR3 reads CASSYGSAADTQYF. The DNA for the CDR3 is TGTGCCAGCAGCTACGGATCAGCGGCAGATACGCAGTATTTT.

CDR3: CASEQGNQPQHF. In nucleotides, the CDR3 is TGTGCCAGTGAACAGGGGAATCAGCCCCAGCATTTT. The V gene is TRBV19, the J gene TRBJ1-5; 7 nucleotides line up with TRBD1. The CDR3 runs 12 residues. Trimming took 8 bases from V and 4 from J; bases not matched to a gene: 2. Germline V gene data show CDR1 as LNHDA and CDR2 as SQIVND (reference sequence).

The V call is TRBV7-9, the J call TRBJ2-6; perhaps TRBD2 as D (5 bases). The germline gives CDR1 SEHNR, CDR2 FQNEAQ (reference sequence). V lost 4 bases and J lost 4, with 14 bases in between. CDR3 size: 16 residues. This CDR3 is CASSSEVDSGANVLTF. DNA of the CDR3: TGTGCCAGCAGCTCAGAGGTGGACTCCGGGGCCAACGTCCTGACTTTC.